This TCR beta chain comes out of a study of blood T cell repertoires in COVID-19. The V and J ends lost 7 bases and 0 bases respectively, with 9 bases between them. The germline V gene encodes CDR1 SGHDN and CDR2 FVKESK. The length of the CDR3 is 14 residues. Using immunoSEQ multiplex PCR, the repertoire was profiled, and TCRdb retains in-frame clones only, with some absent. The sample gives about 220,000 clones, roughly 86% of which show up once; more than 2.5% is in the top ten. The sequencing input was peripheral blood. The chain has TRBV14 and TRBJ1-4; D might be TRBD1 (5 bases). This sequence originates from a woman aged 30 to 39 who had recovered from COVID-19. In DNA form, the CDR3 reads TGTGCCAGCAACTTAGGGGCAACTAATGAAAAACTGTTTTTT. Its translation: CASNLGATNEKLFF.